Listed below are T cell receptor beta chains from one sample, sequenced in a study of post-analysis software for immune sequencing data. TCRdb reanalysed the PCR reads using MiXCR and keeps one entry per CDR3 protein. The table includes around 500,000 distinct CDR3 sequences, 34% detected once. Sequencing was performed on blood. Every receptor here comes from a girl under 18 with multiple sclerosis. The CDR3 runs from the conserved cysteine through the conserved F or W. The order of the fields is J gene, clone size, V gene, D gene, CDR3 DNA, CDR3 protein. A D gene is named only where the DNA matches it firmly. Expanded clones are given a class, and other clones once, few, many or no size at all.

>TRBJ1-6|.|TRBV6-5|.
TGTGCCAGCAGTACAAAGGGACTTTCACCCCTCCACTTT
CASSTKGLSPLHF
>TRBJ2-5|.|TRBV24-1|TRBD2
TGTGCCACCAGTGGCTCAGCGGGGCTTAACCAAGAGACCCAGTACTTC
CATSGSAGLNQETQYF
>TRBJ1-6|.|TRBV2|.
TGTGCCAGCAGACTGACGGCTCTACCTGGTTCACCCCTCCACTTT
CASRLTALPGSPLHF
>TRBJ2-5|few|TRBV4-1|.
TGCGCCAGCAGCCAAGGGGGGTACGGGGGACGGGAGACCCAGTACTTC
CASSQGGYGGRETQYF
>TRBJ1-6|few|TRBV5-8|.
TGTGCCAGCAGCCTGGCCCTCCGGGACGGAAATTCACCCCTCCACTTT
CASSLALRDGNSPLHF
>TRBJ1-4|.|TRBV6-1|.
TGTGCCAGCAGTGAACTGGGACTCACTGAAAAACTGTTTTTT
CASSELGLTEKLFF
>TRBJ2-7|few|TRBV29-1|.
TGCAGCGTTGAATCGGGGGCTCGCTACGAGCAGTACTTC
CSVESGARYEQYF
>TRBJ1-6|few|TRBV20-1|TRBD1
TGCAGTGCTGTCTCGACAGGGGGTTCGTATTCACCCCTCCACTTT
CSAVSTGGSYSPLHF
>TRBJ2-7|.|TRBV14|.
TGTGCCAGCAGCCAATCGGGGACACGTCCGTACTTC
CASSQSGTRPYF
>TRBJ2-1|few|TRBV20-1|.
TGCAGTGCTAGCCGGCCGGGACTCAATGAGCAGTTCTTC
CSASRPGLNEQFF
>TRBJ2-2|.|TRBV10-3|.
TGTGCCATCAGCCCCCGCAGTTTGGCCAGGGAGCTGTTTTTT
CAISPRSLARELFF
>TRBJ2-5|.|TRBV24-1|.
TGTGCCACCAGTGATTTGCGGCAGGGTAGGCAGACCCAGTACTTC
CATSDLRQGRQTQYF
>TRBJ2-1|.|TRBV6-5|TRBD2
TGTGCCAGCGGGAGGGGAGTCGGTGAGCAGTTCTTC
CASGRGVGEQFF
>TRBJ1-6|few|TRBV7-3|.
TGTGCCAGCAGCACTAGACAGTATGCTCCCCTCCACTTT
CASSTRQYAPLHF
>TRBJ2-5|many|TRBV3-1|TRBD2
TGTGCCAGCAGCCCTAGCGGGGGGGCCTTAGAGACCCAGTACTTC
CASSPSGGALETQYF